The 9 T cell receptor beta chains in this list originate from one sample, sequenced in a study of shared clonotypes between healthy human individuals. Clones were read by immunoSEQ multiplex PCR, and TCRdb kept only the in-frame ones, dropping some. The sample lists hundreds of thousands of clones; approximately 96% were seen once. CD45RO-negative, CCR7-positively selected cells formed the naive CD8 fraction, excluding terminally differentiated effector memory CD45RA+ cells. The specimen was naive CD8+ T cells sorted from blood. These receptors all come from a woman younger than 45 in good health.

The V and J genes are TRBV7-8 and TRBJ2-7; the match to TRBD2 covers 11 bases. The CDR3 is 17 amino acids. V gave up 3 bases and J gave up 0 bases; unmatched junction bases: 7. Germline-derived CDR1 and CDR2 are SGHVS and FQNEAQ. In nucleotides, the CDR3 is TGTGCCAGCAGCTTCGAGACTAGCGGGATGAGCTCCTACGAGCAGTACTTC. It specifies CASSFETSGMSSYEQYF.

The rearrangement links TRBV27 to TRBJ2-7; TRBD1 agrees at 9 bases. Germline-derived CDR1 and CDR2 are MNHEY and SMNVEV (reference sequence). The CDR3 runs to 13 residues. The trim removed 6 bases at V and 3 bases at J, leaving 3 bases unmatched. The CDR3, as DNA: TGTGCCAGCAGCGCGGACAGGGGCTACGAGCAGTACTTC. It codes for CASSADRGYEQYF.

The CDR3 protein is CASSPDYEQYF. CDR3 nucleotide sequence: TGTGCCAGCAGCCCTGACTACGAGCAGTACTTC. The chain employs TRBV25-1 and TRBJ2-7; D not certain. The CDR3 extends over 11 amino acids. V gave up 6 bases and J gave up 3 bases, with 6 bases separating them. In germline, CDR1 is MGHDK, CDR2 SYGVNS.

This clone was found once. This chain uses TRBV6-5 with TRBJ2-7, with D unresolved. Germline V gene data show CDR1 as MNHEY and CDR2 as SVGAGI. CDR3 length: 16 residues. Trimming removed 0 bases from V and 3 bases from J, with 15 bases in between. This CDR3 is CASSYSMCPTIYEQYF. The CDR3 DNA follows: TGTGCCAGCAGTTACTCGATGTGTCCGACCATCTACGAGCAGTACTTC.

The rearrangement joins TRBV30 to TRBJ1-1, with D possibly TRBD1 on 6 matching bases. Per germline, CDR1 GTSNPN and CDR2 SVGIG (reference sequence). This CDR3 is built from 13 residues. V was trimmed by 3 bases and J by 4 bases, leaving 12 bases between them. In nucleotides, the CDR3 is TGTGCCTGGAGCCCAGGGGCAGCCACTGAAGCTTTCTTT. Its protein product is CAWSPGAATEAFF.

The CDR3: CASSLLVYNEQFF. The CDR3 DNA follows: TGTGCCAGTAGTCTACTAGTCTACAATGAGCAGTTCTTC. The chain employs TRBV19 and TRBJ2-1, with D possibly matching TRBD2 (5 bases). CDR3 size: 13 residues. Trimming cost V 5 bases and J 3 bases, with 8 bases left between them. The germline gives CDR1 LNHDA, CDR2 SQIVND (reference sequence).

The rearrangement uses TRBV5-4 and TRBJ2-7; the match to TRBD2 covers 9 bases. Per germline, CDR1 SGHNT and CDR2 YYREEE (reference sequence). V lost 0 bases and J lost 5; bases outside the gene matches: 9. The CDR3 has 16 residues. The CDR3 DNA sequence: TGTGCCAGCAGCTTGGGGGGGACTAGCCCTCCCGACGAGCAGTACTTC. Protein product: CASSLGGTSPPDEQYF. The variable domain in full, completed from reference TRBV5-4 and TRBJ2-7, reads ETGVTQSPTHLIKTRGQQVTLRCSSQSGHNTVSWYQQALGQGPQFIFQYYREEENGRGNFPPRFSGLQFPNYSSELNVNALELDDSALYLCASSLGGTSPPDEQYFGPGTRLTVT.

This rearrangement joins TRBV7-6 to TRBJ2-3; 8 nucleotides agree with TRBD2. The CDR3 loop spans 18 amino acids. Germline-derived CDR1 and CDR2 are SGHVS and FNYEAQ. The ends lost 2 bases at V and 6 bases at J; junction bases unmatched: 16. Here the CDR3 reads CASSLSLSGGAGVDTQYF. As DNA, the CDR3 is TGTGCCAGCAGCTTATCCCTTTCGGGAGGGGCTGGGGTGGATACGCAGTATTTT.

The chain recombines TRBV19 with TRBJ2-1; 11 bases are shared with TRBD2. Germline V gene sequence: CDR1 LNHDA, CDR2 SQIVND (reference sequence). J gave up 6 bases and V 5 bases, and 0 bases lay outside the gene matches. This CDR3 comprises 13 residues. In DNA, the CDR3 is TGTGCCAGTAGTGGGACTAGCGGCAATGAGCAGTTCTTC. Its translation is CASSGTSGNEQFF.